This T cell receptor (beta chain) was observed in a study of blood T cell repertoires in COVID-19. The wider study: The origin of the acute and convalescent COVID-19 samples was the United States, Italy and Spain.

The V gene's germline CDR1 is SGHTA and CDR2 FQGNSA. This CDR3 comprises 11 residues. V shed 5 bases and J shed 10 bases, with 8 bases lying between them. This clone was observed once. The cohort comprised adults aged 18 to 89 years residing in some 24 US areas. Cohort assignment relied on participant-reported clinical history. All exposed participants met a person with COVID-19 within 2 weeks before entering the study. Only in-frame clones appear in the TCRdb table, and some are missing; sequencing was by immunoSEQ multiplex PCR. The sample has fewer than 250,000 clones; roughly four fifths are singletons.

The clonotype comes from a woman aged 35 to 49 who had been exposed to COVID-19. The V call is TRBV7-2, the J call TRBJ2-2; D may be TRBD2 (5 bases). The sequenced sample consisted of PBMCs or T cells enriched from blood (not recorded which). For the CDR3, the DNA is TGTGCCAGCAGCCGGGGAAAGGAGCTGTTTTTT. This translates into CASSRGKELFF.